The T cell receptor (beta chain) described here comes from a study of cytomegalovirus exposure and HLA in healthy donors. Study results and caveats: TRBV6-2, TRBV6-3 and some other V segments were excluded as indistinguishable. Being productive about 87% or about 30% of the time was typical of most TCR beta V segments in an earlier analysis.

CDR1 and CDR2 from the germline V gene are SGHTA and FQGNSA. The CDR3 covers 16 residues. J lost 6 bases, V lost 5 bases, and 14 bases had no gene match. It was with 60 Vbeta and 13 Jbeta primers that the PCR ran. The protocol was immunoSEQ multiplex PCR, while the TCRdb copy is restricted to in-frame clones and leaves out a portion. The sample includes tens of thousands of clones, approximately 80% of them seen just once. Of note for this clone: As yet, its antigen is unknown.

The sequencing sample was made of PBMCs. The clonotype originates from a young man in good health and CMV-seronegative. The J gene is TRBJ2-7, the V gene TRBV7-2, with 9 bases lining up with TRBD1. CDR3 in amino acids: CASSDRPNRDRAEQYF. Here the CDR3 DNA reads TGTGCCAGCAGCGATAGGCCCAACCGGGACAGGGCCGAGCAGTACTTC.